This T cell receptor (beta chain) was found in a study of blood T cells in healthy people across ages. Broader study findings: Unsorted PBMCs ruled out conclusive naive versus antigen-experienced comparison.

Through a sample-barcoded 5' primer and a J-beta primer mix, a second PCR was run for roughly 6 to 12 cycles. A 12-random-nucleotide template-switch adaptor tagged each cDNA molecule. TCRdb re-derived calls from the 5' RACE reads in MiXCR, one entry per CDR3 protein. The repertoire holds hundreds of thousands of distinct CDR3 sequences, with under 55% as singletons. The CDR3 is 15 residues long. The ends were cut back, 5 bases at V and 0 bases at J, with 10 bases in the middle. CDR1 is SGHAT, CDR2 FQNNGV, per germline. Caucasian, healthy and from Russia, the donors were aged between about 6 and 90. The authors isolated at least 7 million PBMCs per sample. Points on this clonotype: Its antigen is undetermined.

Material for sequencing was blood. The sequence derives from a man aged 55 to 70 in good health. The chain uses TRBV11-2 and TRBJ2-2; D perhaps matches TRBD1 (5 bases). CDR3 DNA sequence: TGTGCCAGCAGCCCGGACAATACGAACACCGGGGAGCTGTTTTTT. This encodes CASSPDNTNTGELFF.